A single TCR beta chain is shown here with its context. Original processing methods: Estimation of nucleated cell counts was performed using reference gene primer amplification. Sequencing was performed with immunoSEQ multiplex PCR; in TCRdb, only in-frame clones are kept and a portion is missing. The V and J calls and clone size were taken over from that table, and D and trimming were inferred from the DNA. This table holds roughly 80,000 clones, approximately 80% found once. Germline CDR1 is SNHLY and CDR2 is FYNNEI. The V gene end was trimmed by 7 bases and the J gene end by 9 bases; junction bases not matched to a gene: 8. The CDR3 is 14 amino acids. This entry is derived from a study of blood T cell repertoires in COVID-19. Across the study: Researchers got acute and convalescent COVID-19 samples from the United States, Italy and Spain. T cells, B-cell-depleted T cells, or PBMCs provided the cDNA or gDNA that served as material.

The chain has TRBV2 and TRBJ2-1; 11 nucleotides match TRBD1. This clonotype was obtained from an elderly man with acute or convalescent COVID-19. Sequencing was done on a sample of peripheral blood. The CDR3 nucleotides are TGTGCCAGCACCGAGGACAGGGGGCGCGGTGAGCAGTTCTTC. Translated, it gives CASTEDRGRGEQFF.